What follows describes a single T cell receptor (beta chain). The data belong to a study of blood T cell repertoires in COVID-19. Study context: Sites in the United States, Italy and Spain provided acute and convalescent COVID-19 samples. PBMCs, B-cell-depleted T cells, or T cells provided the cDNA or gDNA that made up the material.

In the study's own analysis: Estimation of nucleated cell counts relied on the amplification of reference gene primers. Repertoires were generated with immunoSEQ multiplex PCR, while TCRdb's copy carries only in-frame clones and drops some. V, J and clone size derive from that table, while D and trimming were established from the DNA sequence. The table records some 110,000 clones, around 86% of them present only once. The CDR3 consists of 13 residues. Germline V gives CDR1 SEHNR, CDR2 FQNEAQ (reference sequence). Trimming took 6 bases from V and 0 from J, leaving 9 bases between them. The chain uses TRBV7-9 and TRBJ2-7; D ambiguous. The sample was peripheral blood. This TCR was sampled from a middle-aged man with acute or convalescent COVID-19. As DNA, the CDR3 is TGTGCCAGCAGTTTACCAATCTCCTACGAGCAGTACTTC. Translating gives CASSLPISYEQYF.